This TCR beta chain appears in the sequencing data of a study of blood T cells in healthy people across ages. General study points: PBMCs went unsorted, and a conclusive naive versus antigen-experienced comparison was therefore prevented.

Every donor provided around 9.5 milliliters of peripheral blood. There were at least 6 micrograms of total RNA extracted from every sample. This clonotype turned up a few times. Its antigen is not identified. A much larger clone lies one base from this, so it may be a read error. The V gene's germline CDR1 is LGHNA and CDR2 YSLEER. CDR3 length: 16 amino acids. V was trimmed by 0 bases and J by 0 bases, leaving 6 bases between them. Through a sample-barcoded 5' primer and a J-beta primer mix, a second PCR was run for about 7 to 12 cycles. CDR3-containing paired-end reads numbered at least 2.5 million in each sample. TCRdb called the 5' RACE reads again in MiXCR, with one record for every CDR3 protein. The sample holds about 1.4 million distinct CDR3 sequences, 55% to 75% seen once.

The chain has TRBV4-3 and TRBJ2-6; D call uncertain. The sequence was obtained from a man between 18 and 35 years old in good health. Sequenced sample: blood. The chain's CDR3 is CASSQDRASGANVLTF. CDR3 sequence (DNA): TGCGCCAGCAGCCAAGATAGGGCCTCTGGGGCCAACGTCCTGACTTTC.